This entry lists 13 T cell receptor beta chains sequenced from one sample in a study of T cell repertoires in cytomegalovirus infection. TCRdb ran MiXCR on the reads and lists one entry per CDR3 protein. The sample yields more than 250,000 distinct CDR3 sequences, about 25% seen once. These receptors' antigens are unknown. The specimen was cultured PBMCs, collected from culture after CMV antigen stimulation. These receptor sequences come from a human donor in good health (CMV status not recorded). Some clones in this sample may be carry-over from other donors' samples.

The table lists this clonotype with a few counts. The V gene is TRBV7-4, the J gene TRBJ1-4, with TRBD1 matching 9 bases. The J segment lost 8 bases and the V segment lost 3 bases, leaving 1 base of the junction unmatched. The germline V gene has CDR1 SGHVT and CDR2 SQSDAQ. CDR3 length equals 13 residues. CDR3 amino acids: CASSLGTGEKLFF. The DNA for the CDR3 is TGTGCCAGCAGCTTGGGGACAGGGGAAAAACTGTTTTTT.

The gene calls are TRBV19 and TRBJ2-1; D perhaps matches TRBD1 (6 bases). The germline gives CDR1 LNHDA, CDR2 SQIVND (reference sequence). The length of the CDR3 is 17 residues. V was cut by 3 bases and J by 0 bases, with 15 bases left in between. The CDR3 DNA sequence: TGTGCCAGTAGTATGACCGGGACACCCGGCTCCTACAATGAGCAGTTCTTC. Protein product: CASSMTGTPGSYNEQFF. The whole variable domain, filled in from reference TRBV19 and TRBJ2-1, reads DGGITQSPKYLFRKEGQNVTLSCEQNLNHDAMYWYRQDPGQGLRLIYYSQIVNDFQKGDIAEGYSVSREKKESFPLTVTSAQKNPTAFYLCASSMTGTPGSYNEQFFGPGTRLTVL.

For the CDR3, the DNA is TGTGCCAGCAGCTTAGTAGCTGAAGCTTTCTTT. Its translation is CASSLVAEAFF. V gene TRBV7-4 combines with J gene TRBJ1-1, with D unclear. Trimming shortened V by 1 base and J by 6 bases, and 3 bases separated the two germline ends. The CDR3 has 11 residues. Germline V gene lookup returns CDR1 SGHVT and CDR2 SQSDAQ.

The rearrangement joins TRBV28 to TRBJ2-3; TRBD2 matches 9 bases. Germline V gives CDR1 MDHEN, CDR2 SYDVKM. J was trimmed by 2 bases and V by 7 bases; bases with no gene match: 7. The CDR3 is 15 residues long. CDR3 sequence: CASNSGTSFTDTQYF. The CDR3 DNA reads TGTGCCAGCAACTCCGGGACTAGCTTCACAGATACGCAGTATTTT.

This clonotype was counted many times. The rearrangement joins TRBV7-2 to TRBJ1-5; D is perhaps TRBD1 (5 bases). This CDR3 spans 17 amino acids. The germline V gene has CDR1 SGHTA and CDR2 FQGNSA. The V end was cut by 0 bases, the J end by 6 bases, with 18 bases between. The CDR3 spells CASSLALQAPGSQPQHF. The CDR3, as DNA: TGTGCCAGCAGCTTAGCGCTACAGGCCCCAGGTAGTCAGCCCCAGCATTTT.

DNA for the CDR3: TGCGCCAGCAGCCAGTGGGGCAGGTCTTTAAATGATACGCAGTATTTT. Its protein product is CASSQWGRSLNDTQYF. J is TRBJ2-3 and V is TRBV4-1; possible D gene TRBD1, 5 bases. Germline V gene data show CDR1 as MGHRA and CDR2 as YSYEKL. V was shortened by 3 bases and J by 6 bases, with 19 bases between the two germline ends. This CDR3 is 16 amino acids long.

The rearrangement links TRBV29-1 to TRBJ2-1; D possibly uses TRBD1 or TRBD2 (5 bases each). V was pared by 7 bases and J by 4 bases, with 14 bases between. This CDR3 is built from 13 residues. Germline CDR1 SQVTM, CDR2 ANQGSEA. DNA for the CDR3: TGCAGCGGGACCGGGACGTTATACAATGAGCAGTTCTTC. It codes for CSGTGTLYNEQFF.

The rearrangement uses TRBV20-1 and TRBJ2-1, with 13 positions matching TRBD2. Germline trimming cut 5 bases from V and 0 bases from J; bases unmatched to any gene: 10. The CDR3 spans 18 residues. The V gene's germline CDR1 is DFQATT and CDR2 SNEGSKA (reference sequence). This chain's CDR3 is CSALPGTSGVSSYNEQFF. DNA of the CDR3: TGCAGTGCTCTTCCCGGGACTAGCGGGGTTAGCTCCTACAATGAGCAGTTCTTC.

The chain uses TRBV6-1 and TRBJ2-2, with D unresolved. This CDR3 region has 12 residues. Germline CDR1 MNHNS, CDR2 SASEGT. The V end was cut by 2 bases, the J end by 5 bases, with 3 bases between. The CDR3, as DNA: TGTGCCAGCAGTGAAAGGACCGGGGAGCTGTTTTTT. Translation gives CASSERTGELFF.

Ten or more counts support this clonotype. V gene TRBV7-2 combines with J gene TRBJ1-2; a weak D match, TRBD1 (6 bases). The CDR3 is 16 amino acids. CDR1 is SGHTA and CDR2 is FQGNSA in the germline V gene. Trimming cost V 1 base and J 4 bases, with 16 bases left between them. Here the CDR3 reads CASSLVGAGRSYGYTF. The CDR3 bases are TGTGCCAGCAGCTTAGTGGGGGCAGGGCGTAGCTATGGCTACACCTTC.

The CDR3 sequence is CASSSTLTYNEQFF. CDR3 nucleotides: TGTGCCAGCAGCTCCACGCTGACCTACAATGAGCAGTTCTTC. The V gene is TRBV7-6, the J gene TRBJ2-1, with unresolved D. The CDR3 spans 14 residues. CDR1 and CDR2 from the germline V gene are SGHVS and FNYEAQ. The V end lost 4 bases, the J end lost 2 bases, and 9 bases lay between the germline ends. Combining the CDR3 with reference TRBV7-6 and TRBJ2-1 gives the whole variable domain GAGVSQSPRYKVTKRGQDVALRCDPISGHVSLYWYRQALGQGPEFLTYFNYEAQQDKSGLPNDRFSAERPEGSISTLTIQRTEQRDSAMYRCASSSTLTYNEQFFGPGTRLTVL.

This sequence joins TRBV27 and TRBJ1-1; TRBD1 matches 10 bases. This CDR3 contains 20 residues. Germline V lookup: CDR1 MNHEY, CDR2 SMNVEV (reference sequence). With V trimmed by 0 bases and J by 0 bases, 13 bases remained unmatched. CDR3 in amino acids: CASSLSSGTGDIKMNTEAFF. The CDR3, as DNA: TGTGCCAGCAGTTTATCTTCCGGGACAGGGGATATAAAAATGAACACTGAAGCTTTCTTT.

This clonotype was detected only a few times. The chain recombines TRBV12-3 or TRBV12-4 with TRBJ1-3, with TRBD1 identical over 10 bases. J gave up 0 bases and V 4 bases, and 9 bases lay outside the gene matches. The length of the CDR3 is 18 residues. The DNA of the CDR3 is TGTGCCAGCAGTTGGCTCGCGGACAGGGGGTTCTCTGGAAACACCATATATTTT. Residues: CASSWLADRGFSGNTIYF.